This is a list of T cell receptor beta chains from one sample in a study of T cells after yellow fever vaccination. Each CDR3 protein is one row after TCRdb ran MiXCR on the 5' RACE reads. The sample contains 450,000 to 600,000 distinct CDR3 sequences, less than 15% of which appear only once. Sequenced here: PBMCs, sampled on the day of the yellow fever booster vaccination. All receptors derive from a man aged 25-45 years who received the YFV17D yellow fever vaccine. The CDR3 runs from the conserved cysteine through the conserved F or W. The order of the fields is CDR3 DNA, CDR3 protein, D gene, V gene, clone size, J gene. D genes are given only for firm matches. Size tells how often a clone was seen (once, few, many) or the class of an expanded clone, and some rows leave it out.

cdr3_nt: TGTGCCAGCACCCAGGGGGCCACAGATACGCAGTATTTT
cdr3_aa: CASTQGATDTQYF
d_call: TRBD1
v_call: TRBV7-2
clone_size: NA
j_call: TRBJ2-3

cdr3_nt: TGCAGTGCTAGAGACCATCTTGGGGAGTGGGCCCAGTACTTC
cdr3_aa: CSARDHLGEWAQYF
d_call: NA
v_call: TRBV20-1
clone_size: NA
j_call: TRBJ2-5

cdr3_nt: TGCAGTGCCCCTGAATATAAACTAGCAACGAAGACCCAGTACTTC
cdr3_aa: CSAPEYKLATKTQYF
d_call: NA
v_call: TRBV20-1
clone_size: NA
j_call: TRBJ2-5

cdr3_nt: TGTGCCACCAGCAGAGCTTGGGACAGGGTCACGGTCAATGAGCAGTTCTTC
cdr3_aa: CATSRAWDRVTVNEQFF
d_call: TRBD1
v_call: TRBV15
clone_size: NA
j_call: TRBJ2-1

cdr3_nt: TGTGCCAGCAGCTTAGGCGGGAGGGCCGCCGGTTTCGAGCAGTACTTC
cdr3_aa: CASSLGGRAAGFEQYF
d_call: TRBD2
v_call: TRBV7-2
clone_size: few
j_call: TRBJ2-7

cdr3_nt: TGCGCCAGCAGCCCCCCTGTGGGTAGTGGCCAGTACTTC
cdr3_aa: CASSPPVGSGQYF
d_call: NA
v_call: TRBV5-1
clone_size: NA
j_call: TRBJ2-5

cdr3_nt: TGTGCCACCGGACCAAGCGACAATGAGCAGTTCTTC
cdr3_aa: CATGPSDNEQFF
d_call: NA
v_call: TRBV10-3
clone_size: NA
j_call: TRBJ2-1

cdr3_nt: TGCAGTGCCGGCCCCCGGGGTGAGAGCACAGATACGCAGTATTTT
cdr3_aa: CSAGPRGESTDTQYF
d_call: NA
v_call: TRBV20-1
clone_size: few
j_call: TRBJ2-3

cdr3_nt: TGTGCCATCAGTGAGGACTTGATCTCCTACAATGAGCAGTTCTTC
cdr3_aa: CAISEDLISYNEQFF
d_call: NA
v_call: TRBV10-3
clone_size: NA
j_call: TRBJ2-1

cdr3_nt: TGTGCCACCAGCAGAGGAGGACCGCCGAACACTGAAGCTTTCTTT
cdr3_aa: CATSRGGPPNTEAFF
d_call: NA
v_call: TRBV15
clone_size: few
j_call: TRBJ1-1

cdr3_nt: TGTGCCAGCAGCCAAGTGTCCGGGACTGTCGGCTACACCTTC
cdr3_aa: CASSQVSGTVGYTF
d_call: NA
v_call: TRBV3-1
clone_size: NA
j_call: TRBJ1-2

cdr3_nt: TGTGCCAGCTCACGAACCGGGACAGGTTACAATGAGCAGTTCTTC
cdr3_aa: CASSRTGTGYNEQFF
d_call: TRBD1
v_call: TRBV18
clone_size: NA
j_call: TRBJ2-1

cdr3_nt: TGTGCCAGCAGCCGACAGCTGCTTGGGACCCAGTACTTC
cdr3_aa: CASSRQLLGTQYF
d_call: NA
v_call: TRBV7-9
clone_size: few
j_call: TRBJ2-5

cdr3_nt: TGCGCCAGCAGCTTGGACCGGGACACGGCCAAAAACATTCAGTACTTC
cdr3_aa: CASSLDRDTAKNIQYF
d_call: NA
v_call: TRBV5-1
clone_size: NA
j_call: TRBJ2-4

cdr3_nt: TGTGCCAGCAGTTTCGGGTCCGGGGAGCTGTTTTTT
cdr3_aa: CASSFGSGELFF
d_call: NA
v_call: TRBV12-3/TRBV12-4
clone_size: many
j_call: TRBJ2-2

cdr3_nt: TGTGCCAGCAGCCCGAGCGGGGTGGATTCACCCCTCCACTTT
cdr3_aa: CASSPSGVDSPLHF
d_call: NA
v_call: TRBV7-9
clone_size: few
j_call: TRBJ1-6

cdr3_nt: TGTGCCAGCAGTTTGGATCCCTCCGGGGAGCTGTTTTTT
cdr3_aa: CASSLDPSGELFF
d_call: NA
v_call: TRBV28
clone_size: NA
j_call: TRBJ2-2

cdr3_nt: TGTGCCAGCAGCCAAGCGGCGGGACAGAGGCCTATCGGGACCCAGTACTTC
cdr3_aa: CASSQAAGQRPIGTQYF
d_call: NA
v_call: TRBV3-1
clone_size: few
j_call: TRBJ2-5

cdr3_nt: TGTGCCAGCACCATCTCGGGACAGGGGACTTCTAACTATGGCTACACCTTC
cdr3_aa: CASTISGQGTSNYGYTF
d_call: TRBD1
v_call: TRBV11-2
clone_size: NA
j_call: TRBJ1-2

cdr3_nt: TGTGCCAGCAGCTCTCTGACTAGCGGGAGAGGGACATTCTACGAGCAGTACTTC
cdr3_aa: CASSSLTSGRGTFYEQYF
d_call: TRBD2
v_call: TRBV7-6
clone_size: few
j_call: TRBJ2-7

cdr3_nt: TGCAGCGTTGATTCGGGCTACGAGCAGTACTTC
cdr3_aa: CSVDSGYEQYF
d_call: NA
v_call: TRBV29-1
clone_size: few
j_call: TRBJ2-7

cdr3_nt: TGCGCCAGCAGCAAGGGACAGCTACAAGAGACCCAGTACTTC
cdr3_aa: CASSKGQLQETQYF
d_call: TRBD1
v_call: TRBV5-1
clone_size: few
j_call: TRBJ2-5

cdr3_nt: TGTGCCACCAGCAGAGATCCGCCCTATGGCTACACCTTC
cdr3_aa: CATSRDPPYGYTF
d_call: NA
v_call: TRBV15
clone_size: few
j_call: TRBJ1-2

cdr3_nt: TGCAGTTCCGAGGGAGGGGGCCTCGGGAATGAGCAGTTCTTC
cdr3_aa: CSSEGGGLGNEQFF
d_call: NA
v_call: TRBV20-1
clone_size: few
j_call: TRBJ2-1

cdr3_nt: TGTGCCAGCGGAGTCCGATGGGAGACCACCACTGAAGCTTTCTTT
cdr3_aa: CASGVRWETTTEAFF
d_call: NA
v_call: TRBV12-3/TRBV12-4
clone_size: NA
j_call: TRBJ1-1

cdr3_nt: TGTGCCAGCAGACCAGGACAGGGTTATGGCTACACCTTC
cdr3_aa: CASRPGQGYGYTF
d_call: TRBD1
v_call: TRBV7-2
clone_size: NA
j_call: TRBJ1-2

cdr3_nt: TGCAGCGTTGAAACAGGACTTAGCAATCAGCCCCAGCATTTT
cdr3_aa: CSVETGLSNQPQHF
d_call: NA
v_call: TRBV29-1
clone_size: NA
j_call: TRBJ1-5

cdr3_nt: TGTGCCAGCAGCTTAGCCTCGGGACTAGCGGGATCCAATGAGCAGTTCTTC
cdr3_aa: CASSLASGLAGSNEQFF
d_call: TRBD2
v_call: TRBV7-2
clone_size: NA
j_call: TRBJ2-1

cdr3_nt: TGCAGTGCTATGCGACTAGCCAATGAGCAGTTCTTC
cdr3_aa: CSAMRLANEQFF
d_call: TRBD2
v_call: TRBV20-1
clone_size: few
j_call: TRBJ2-1

cdr3_nt: TGTGCCAGCATCGGGGGCAGTTTCAACGAGCAGTACTTC
cdr3_aa: CASIGGSFNEQYF
d_call: NA
v_call: TRBV28
clone_size: once
j_call: TRBJ2-7

cdr3_nt: TGTGCCAGCAGCTTATATGCGGGAGGCTACGAGCAGTACTTC
cdr3_aa: CASSLYAGGYEQYF
d_call: TRBD2
v_call: TRBV7-2
clone_size: NA
j_call: TRBJ2-7

cdr3_nt: TGTGCCAGCAGCGACACGGGCTCTGGAAACACCATATATTTT
cdr3_aa: CASSDTGSGNTIYF
d_call: NA
v_call: TRBV12-3/TRBV12-4
clone_size: NA
j_call: TRBJ1-3

cdr3_nt: TGTGCCAGCAGCTTAATGGGCGCCAGAATGGGGCTGTTTTTT
cdr3_aa: CASSLMGARMGLFF
d_call: NA
v_call: TRBV7-9
clone_size: few
j_call: TRBJ2-2

cdr3_nt: TGTGCCAGCAGAGAAGCGGGAGCCAATGAGCAGTTCTTC
cdr3_aa: CASREAGANEQFF
d_call: TRBD2
v_call: TRBV27
clone_size: few
j_call: TRBJ2-1

cdr3_nt: TGTGCCAGCAGCTTCTCTAGCTGGATCAATGAGCAGTTCTTC
cdr3_aa: CASSFSSWINEQFF
d_call: NA
v_call: TRBV7-9
clone_size: few
j_call: TRBJ2-1

cdr3_nt: TGCAGTGCTTTTACAGGGGGACGCTCCTACAATGAGCAGTTCTTC
cdr3_aa: CSAFTGGRSYNEQFF
d_call: TRBD1
v_call: TRBV20-1
clone_size: few
j_call: TRBJ2-1

cdr3_nt: TGCAGTGCTCTTGACTACAACACCGGGGAGCTGTTTTTT
cdr3_aa: CSALDYNTGELFF
d_call: NA
v_call: TRBV20-1
clone_size: NA
j_call: TRBJ2-2

cdr3_nt: TGCGCCAGCAGCGGGGGACTAGCGGGGCCAAACAATGAGCAGTTCTTC
cdr3_aa: CASSGGLAGPNNEQFF
d_call: TRBD2
v_call: TRBV5-1
clone_size: NA
j_call: TRBJ2-1

cdr3_nt: TGCGCCAGCAGCGAATTAGGACAGGGCAGCGAGCAGTACTTC
cdr3_aa: CASSELGQGSEQYF
d_call: TRBD1
v_call: TRBV5-1
clone_size: few
j_call: TRBJ2-7

cdr3_nt: TGTGCCAGCAGGTTCCCCCCTCTAGCGGACCCAACCCCGAGGGGATACACCGGGGAGCTGTTTTTT
cdr3_aa: CASRFPPLADPTPRGYTGELFF
d_call: TRBD2
v_call: TRBV7-2
clone_size: NA
j_call: TRBJ2-2

cdr3_nt: TGTGCCAGCAGCTCTAGAGGGGGGACTAGCGGGATTAATGAGCAGTTCTTC
cdr3_aa: CASSSRGGTSGINEQFF
d_call: TRBD2
v_call: TRBV7-8
clone_size: few
j_call: TRBJ2-1

cdr3_nt: TGTGCCATCAGTGAGCCCGGCGGACGGGGCACTGAAGCTTTCTTT
cdr3_aa: CAISEPGGRGTEAFF
d_call: NA
v_call: TRBV10-3
clone_size: many
j_call: TRBJ1-1

cdr3_nt: TGTGCCAGCAGTTATTGGGAGACATCCCATAATTCACCCCTCCACTTT
cdr3_aa: CASSYWETSHNSPLHF
d_call: NA
v_call: TRBV6-5
clone_size: few
j_call: TRBJ1-6

cdr3_nt: TGTGCCAGCACCTCGGGTGGGAACCCCGAATCCTACGAGCAGTACTTC
cdr3_aa: CASTSGGNPESYEQYF
d_call: NA
v_call: TRBV6-1
clone_size: few
j_call: TRBJ2-7

cdr3_nt: TGTGCCAGCAGCCCTGGCGGAGTTGGGGGTCATGAGCAGTTCTTC
cdr3_aa: CASSPGGVGGHEQFF
d_call: NA
v_call: TRBV7-2
clone_size: NA
j_call: TRBJ2-1

cdr3_nt: TGCGCCAGCAGCCATGGACAGGGAATAACCGGGGAGCTGTTTTTT
cdr3_aa: CASSHGQGITGELFF
d_call: TRBD1
v_call: TRBV4-3
clone_size: few
j_call: TRBJ2-2

cdr3_nt: TGTGCCAGCTCACCACGTCCAGGGGCTGATCAGCCCCAGCATTTT
cdr3_aa: CASSPRPGADQPQHF
d_call: NA
v_call: TRBV18
clone_size: few
j_call: TRBJ1-5

cdr3_nt: TGCGCCAGCAGCTTAGAGAGGAGGGTCCCCGAGCAGTACTTC
cdr3_aa: CASSLERRVPEQYF
d_call: NA
v_call: TRBV5-1
clone_size: few
j_call: TRBJ2-7

cdr3_nt: TGTGCCAGCAGCACACAGACGGGGCAAGAGACCCAGTACTTC
cdr3_aa: CASSTQTGQETQYF
d_call: NA
v_call: TRBV12-3/TRBV12-4
clone_size: NA
j_call: TRBJ2-5

cdr3_nt: TGTGCCAGCAGCCCCAGGGCGGCCTTCTGGAATGAGCAGTTCTTC
cdr3_aa: CASSPRAAFWNEQFF
d_call: NA
v_call: TRBV6-1
clone_size: few
j_call: TRBJ2-1

cdr3_nt: TGTGCCAGCACCATGGGAGGGCTATATAGCAATCAGCCCCAGCATTTT
cdr3_aa: CASTMGGLYSNQPQHF
d_call: NA
v_call: TRBV12-3/TRBV12-4
clone_size: NA
j_call: TRBJ1-5

cdr3_nt: TGTGCCAGCAGCTTGGGACTCTACTACGAGCAGTACTTC
cdr3_aa: CASSLGLYYEQYF
d_call: NA
v_call: TRBV5-4
clone_size: many
j_call: TRBJ2-7

cdr3_nt: TGCAGTGCTGGTCTAGCGGGAGAATACAATGAGCAGTTCTTC
cdr3_aa: CSAGLAGEYNEQFF
d_call: TRBD2
v_call: TRBV20-1
clone_size: NA
j_call: TRBJ2-1

cdr3_nt: TGTGCCAGCAGACCCTCCCGGGGGGGGGCCAATGAGCAGTTCTTC
cdr3_aa: CASRPSRGGANEQFF
d_call: TRBD2
v_call: TRBV7-2
clone_size: few
j_call: TRBJ2-1

cdr3_nt: TGCAGCGTTGAAATAGCGGGCAAAGCCTACGAGCAGTACTTC
cdr3_aa: CSVEIAGKAYEQYF
d_call: TRBD2
v_call: TRBV29-1
clone_size: NA
j_call: TRBJ2-7

cdr3_nt: TGTGCCAGCAGGTCAATGCAAGAGACCCAGTACTTC
cdr3_aa: CASRSMQETQYF
d_call: NA
v_call: TRBV5-6
clone_size: few
j_call: TRBJ2-5

cdr3_nt: TGTGCCAGCAGCTCTATCGAGGTGGGCGCCCATGAAAAACTGTTTTTT
cdr3_aa: CASSSIEVGAHEKLFF
d_call: NA
v_call: TRBV11-2
clone_size: NA
j_call: TRBJ1-4

cdr3_nt: TGTGCCAGCTCAAACCAACGGGGGAACACACCCCTCCACTTT
cdr3_aa: CASSNQRGNTPLHF
d_call: NA
v_call: TRBV2
clone_size: NA
j_call: TRBJ1-6

cdr3_nt: TGCGCCAGCAGCCAAGACGGGGACGCTGAAAAACTGTTTTTT
cdr3_aa: CASSQDGDAEKLFF
d_call: NA
v_call: TRBV4-3
clone_size: few
j_call: TRBJ1-4